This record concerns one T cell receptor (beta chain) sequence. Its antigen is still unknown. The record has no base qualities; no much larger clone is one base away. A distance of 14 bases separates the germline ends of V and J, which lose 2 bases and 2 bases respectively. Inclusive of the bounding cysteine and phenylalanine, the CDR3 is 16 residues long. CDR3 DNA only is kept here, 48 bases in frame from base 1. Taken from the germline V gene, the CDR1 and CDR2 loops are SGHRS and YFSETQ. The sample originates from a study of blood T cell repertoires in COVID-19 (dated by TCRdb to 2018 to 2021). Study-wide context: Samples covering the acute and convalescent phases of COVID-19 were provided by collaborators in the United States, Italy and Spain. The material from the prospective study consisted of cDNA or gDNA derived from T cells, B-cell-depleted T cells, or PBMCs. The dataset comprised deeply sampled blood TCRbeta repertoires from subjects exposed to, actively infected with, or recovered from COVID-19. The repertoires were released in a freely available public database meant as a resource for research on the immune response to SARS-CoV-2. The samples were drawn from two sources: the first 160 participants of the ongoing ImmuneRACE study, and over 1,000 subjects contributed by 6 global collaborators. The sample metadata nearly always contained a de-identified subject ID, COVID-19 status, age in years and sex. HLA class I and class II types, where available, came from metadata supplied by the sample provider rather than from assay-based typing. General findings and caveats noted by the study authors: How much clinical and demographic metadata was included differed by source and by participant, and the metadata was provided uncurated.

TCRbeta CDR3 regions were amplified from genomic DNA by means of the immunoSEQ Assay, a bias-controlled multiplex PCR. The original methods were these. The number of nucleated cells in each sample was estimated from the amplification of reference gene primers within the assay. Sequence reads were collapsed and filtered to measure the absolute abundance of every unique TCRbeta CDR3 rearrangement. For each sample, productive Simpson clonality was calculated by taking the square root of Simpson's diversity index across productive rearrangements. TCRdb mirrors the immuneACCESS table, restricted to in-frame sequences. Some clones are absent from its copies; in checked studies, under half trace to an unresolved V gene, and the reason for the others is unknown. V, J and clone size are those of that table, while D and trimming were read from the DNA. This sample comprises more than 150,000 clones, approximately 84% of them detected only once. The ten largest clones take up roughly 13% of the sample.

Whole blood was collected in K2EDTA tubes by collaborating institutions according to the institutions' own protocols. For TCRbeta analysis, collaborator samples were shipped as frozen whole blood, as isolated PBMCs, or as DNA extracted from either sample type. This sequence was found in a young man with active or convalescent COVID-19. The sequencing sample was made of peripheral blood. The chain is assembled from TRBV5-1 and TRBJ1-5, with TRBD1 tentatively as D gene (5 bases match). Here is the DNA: TGCGCCAGCAGCTTAAGTGGGGGGGGTGGCAATCAGCCCCAGCATTTT. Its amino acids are CASSLSGGGGNQPQHF. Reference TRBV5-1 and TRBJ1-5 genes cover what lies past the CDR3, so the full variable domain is KAGVTQTPRYLIKTRGQQVTLSCSPISGHRSVSWYQQTPGQGLQFLFEYFSETQRNKGNFPGRFSGRQFSNSRSEMNVSTLELGDSALYLCASSLSGGGGNQPQHFGDGTRLSIL.